These 29 T cell receptor beta chains were sequenced from one sample in a study of T cell changes during pregnancy in multiple sclerosis. Sequencing was performed with immunoSEQ multiplex PCR; in TCRdb, only in-frame clones are kept and a portion is missing. The profile shows approximately 30,000 clones, 89% of them singletons. The sequencing here drew on CD8+ T cells from peripheral blood mononuclear cells, taken in the third trimester of pregnancy. These receptors all come from a female donor with multiple sclerosis, enrolled in a pregnancy study.

The chain uses TRBV6-5 and TRBJ1-2; 7 positions agree with TRBD1. With V trimmed by 6 bases and J by 6 bases, 7 bases remained unmatched. Per germline, CDR1 MNHEY and CDR2 SVGAGI. The CDR3 loop spans 13 amino acids. For the CDR3, the DNA is TGTGCCAGCAGAGACAGGGAAGCGGATGGCTACACCTTC. It yields the protein CASRDREADGYTF.

The gene calls are TRBV5-4 and TRBJ2-7; 12 bases align to TRBD2. Germline assignment: CDR1 SGHNT and CDR2 YYREEE (reference sequence). J lost 7 bases, V lost 4 bases, and 9 bases had no gene match. This CDR3 has 15 residues. CDR3 protein: CASSPRTSGAGEQYF. CDR3 bases: TGTGCCAGCAGCCCCCGGACTAGCGGGGCCGGGGAGCAGTACTTC.

The J gene is TRBJ1-6, the V gene TRBV15; the D is unclear. The V end was cut by 5 bases, the J end by 7 bases, with 6 bases between. CDR3 length: 12 amino acids. Germline V gene sequence: CDR1 LNHNV, CDR2 YYDKDF (reference sequence). CDR3 in DNA: TGTGCCACCAGCGAGATAAATTCACCCCTCCACTTT. This encodes CATSEINSPLHF.

The V and J genes are TRBV7-7 and TRBJ2-1; 13 bases match TRBD2. The CDR3 runs 16 residues. CDR1 and CDR2 (germline): SSHAT, FNYEAQ (reference sequence). V was clipped by 5 bases and J by 5 bases; unmatched bases: 6. This chain's CDR3 is CASSAGTSGANNEQFF. In DNA, the CDR3 is TGTGCCAGCAGCGCTGGGACTAGCGGGGCCAACAATGAGCAGTTCTTC.

The J gene is TRBJ1-2, the V gene TRBV7-6; 9 bases are shared with TRBD1. The CDR3 loop spans 15 amino acids. With 5 bases clipped from V and 5 bases from J, the junction kept 9 bases outside the gene matches. Looked up from germline, CDR1 is SGHVS and CDR2 is FNYEAQ. The CDR3 bases are TGTGCCAGCAGCCTTGGGGACAGGGACCTTTATGGCTACACCTTC. Amino acids: CASSLGDRDLYGYTF.

The rearrangement joins TRBV11-2 to TRBJ1-5, with no clear D. V lost 0 bases and J lost 13, with 10 bases in between. The CDR3 is 12 amino acids. From germline, CDR1 is SGHAT and CDR2 FQNNGV. The DNA of the CDR3 is TGTGCCAGCAGCTTAGACGGGAGGACTCAGCATTTT. Translating gives CASSLDGRTQHF.

The chain employs TRBV5-6 and TRBJ1-1, with TRBD1 as a possible D gene (5 bases). Trimming left V 6 bases short and J 3 bases short, with 15 bases between. Per the germline V gene, CDR1 is SGHDT and CDR2 is YYEEEE. The CDR3 extends over 14 amino acids. In DNA form, the CDR3 reads TGTGCCAGCAACTCGGGGGGGTGGTACACTGAAGCTTTCTTT. As protein: CASNSGGWYTEAFF.

V and J are TRBV7-9 and TRBJ2-1; 11 nucleotides match TRBD2. Germline CDR1 is SEHNR and CDR2 is FQNEAQ (reference sequence). V shed 5 bases, J shed 7 bases, and the junction held 10 bases outside the gene matches. The CDR3 sequence is 16 residues long. This CDR3 is CASSPLAGGPGNEQFF. CDR3 DNA sequence: TGTGCCAGCAGCCCATTAGCGGGGGGGCCAGGAAATGAGCAGTTCTTC.

The chain uses TRBV13 and TRBJ1-1; 9 bases are a match to TRBD1. Trimming cost V 2 bases and J 1 base; bases outside gene matches: 2. Looked up from germline, CDR1 is PRHDT and CDR2 is FYEKMQ (reference sequence). This CDR3 comprises 15 residues. The CDR3 loop is CASSLRTGANTEAFF. The CDR3 DNA is TGTGCCAGCAGCTTACGGACAGGGGCGAACACTGAAGCTTTCTTT.

The rearrangement links TRBV18 to TRBJ2-3, with a possible D match to TRBD2 (5 bases). This CDR3 has 14 amino acids. Germline V gene lookup returns CDR1 KGHSH and CDR2 LQKENI. Trimming left V 0 bases short and J 6 bases short, with 10 bases between. The CDR3 DNA reads as TGTGCCAGCTCACCACCGTACGGGGTGGATACGCAGTATTTT. It is translated as CASSPPYGVDTQYF.

The V and J genes are TRBV7-2 and TRBJ2-1; no reliable D call. Germline V gives CDR1 SGHTA, CDR2 FQGNSA. Trimming pared 3 bases from V and 5 bases from J, leaving 8 bases between. This CDR3 region has 13 residues. The CDR3 bases are TGTGCCAGCAGCTTGGGTAGCCACAATGAGCAGTTCTTC. Translating it yields CASSLGSHNEQFF.

This clone was detected a few times. The rearrangement joins TRBV30 to TRBJ1-1, with 7 bases matching TRBD1. Germline V gene sequence: CDR1 GTSNPN, CDR2 SVGIG (reference sequence). This CDR3 region has 14 residues. Losses at the gene ends were 2 bases for V and 2 bases for J; bases not matched to a gene: 5. CDR3 residues: CAWSWAGGNTEAFF. Here the CDR3 DNA reads TGTGCCTGGAGTTGGGCAGGGGGTAACACTGAAGCTTTCTTT.

This chain uses TRBV7-9 with TRBJ2-7, with 9 bases matching TRBD2. V was pared by 7 bases and J by 3 bases, with 13 bases of the junction left unmatched. Germline CDR1 is SEHNR and CDR2 is FQNEAQ (reference sequence). The CDR3 consists of 16 residues. The DNA for the CDR3 is TGTGCCAGCACCGGAGCCGGGGGACTAGCACGCTACGAGCAGTACTTC. Its translation: CASTGAGGLARYEQYF.

The chain combines TRBV30 with TRBJ2-7; D may be TRBD2 (7 bases). Trimming shortened V by 6 bases and J by 6 bases, and 21 bases separated the two germline ends. The germline V gene has CDR1 GTSNPN and CDR2 SVGIG (reference sequence). The CDR3 is made up of 14 amino acids. DNA of the CDR3: TGTGCCTGCACCTGGGGGGGGCAAGGGAGCGAGCAGTACTTC. Its protein is CACTWGGQGSEQYF.

The chain uses TRBV19 and TRBJ1-2, with unresolved D. CDR1 and CDR2 (germline): LNHDA, SQIVND (reference sequence). Deletions cut 6 bases from V and 8 bases from J, with 4 bases between. The CDR3 runs 9 residues. CDR3 residues: CASSPGYTF. CDR3 nucleotides: TGTGCCAGTAGCCCGGGCTACACCTTC.

The chain links TRBV13 to TRBJ2-1; 9 bases map to TRBD2. This CDR3 is built from 16 residues. J was trimmed by 6 bases and V by 3 bases; bases with no gene match: 9. Germline-derived CDR1 and CDR2 are PRHDT and FYEKMQ (reference sequence). The CDR3 here is CASSFPGGRGINEQFF. As DNA, the CDR3 is TGTGCCAGCAGCTTCCCCGGCGGGAGGGGGATCAATGAGCAGTTCTTC.

V and J are TRBV6-1 and TRBJ1-5; D unclear. The V end lost 2 bases, the J end lost 16 bases, and 6 bases lay between the germline ends. The CDR3 consists of 9 residues. Germline lookup yields CDR1 MNHNS and CDR2 SASEGT. The CDR3 spells CASSEPRHF. In DNA, the CDR3 is TGTGCCAGCAGTGAACCCAGACATTTT.

V is TRBV7-8 and J is TRBJ2-1, with D unresolved. V lost 3 bases and J 6 bases, leaving 6 bases between the germline ends. CDR3 length equals 12 residues. Per germline, CDR1 SGHVS and CDR2 FQNEAQ. As DNA, the CDR3 is TGTGCCAGCAGCTTTTTCGGCAATGAGCAGTTCTTC. Amino acid sequence: CASSFFGNEQFF.

The CDR3 bases are TGCGCCAGCAGCTTACACCGGGACAACACCTACGAGCAGTACTTC. Translation: CASSLHRDNTYEQYF. V usage is TRBV5-1 and J usage is TRBJ2-7, with D possibly being TRBD1 (6 bases). Deletions cut 2 bases from V and 2 bases from J, with 14 bases between. This CDR3 has 15 residues. Germline lookup yields CDR1 SGHRS and CDR2 YFSETQ.

The chain joins TRBV20-1 to TRBJ2-7, with D perhaps TRBD1 (6 bases). V shed 6 bases and J shed 5 bases, with 11 bases lying between them. The CDR3 runs to 11 residues. Germline loops: CDR1 DFQATT, CDR2 SNEGSKA (reference sequence). The CDR3 protein is CSALQGNEQYF. The CDR3 DNA follows: TGCAGTGCCCTACAGGGAAACGAGCAGTACTTC.

This clone showed up just once. The chain is built from TRBV6-1 and TRBJ1-4; D gene ambiguous. The CDR3 consists of 14 residues. From germline, CDR1 is MNHNS and CDR2 SASEGT. V was shortened by 3 bases and J by 5 bases, with 10 bases between the two germline ends. CDR3 amino acids: CASSDSTYNEKLFF. CDR3 DNA sequence: TGTGCCAGCAGTGATAGCACGTACAATGAAAAACTGTTTTTT.

The V gene is TRBV5-5, the J gene TRBJ2-7, with a possible D match to TRBD1 (6 bases). Germline CDR1 SGHKS, CDR2 YYEKEE (reference sequence). This CDR3 contains 14 residues. V lost 2 bases to trimming and J lost 1 base, with 10 bases between them. CDR3 region: CASSFWGLSYEQYF. The CDR3 DNA follows: TGTGCCAGCAGCTTTTGGGGGCTATCCTACGAGCAGTACTTC. The entire variable domain, with the rest obtained from reference TRBV5-5 and TRBJ2-7, is as follows: DAGVTQSPTHLIKTRGQQVTLRCSPISGHKSVSWYQQVLGQGPQFIFQYYEKEERGRGNFPDRFSARQFPNYSSELNVNALLLGDSALYLCASSFWGLSYEQYFGPGTRLTVT.

This chain joins TRBV7-2 and TRBJ2-7, with D unclear. The germline gives CDR1 SGHTA, CDR2 FQGNSA. V was shortened by 2 bases and J by 0 bases, with 8 bases between the two germline ends. The CDR3 consists of 14 residues. The CDR3 region is CASSLFPSSYEQYF. DNA of the CDR3: TGTGCCAGCAGCTTATTTCCGAGCTCCTACGAGCAGTACTTC.

V and J are TRBV5-4 and TRBJ2-1, with D perhaps TRBD2 (5 bases). This CDR3 has 14 residues. Germline V gene data show CDR1 as SGHNT and CDR2 as YYREEE (reference sequence). Trimming removed 0 bases from V and 1 base from J, with 5 bases in between. In nucleotides, the CDR3 is TGTGCCAGCAGCTTGGGAGGGTCCTACAATGAGCAGTTCTTC. It is translated as CASSLGGSYNEQFF. Full variable domain (outside the CDR3, taken from reference TRBV5-4 and TRBJ2-1): ETGVTQSPTHLIKTRGQQVTLRCSSQSGHNTVSWYQQALGQGPQFIFQYYREEENGRGNFPPRFSGLQFPNYSSELNVNALELDDSALYLCASSLGGSYNEQFFGPGTRLTVL.

The V call is TRBV6-5, the J call TRBJ2-1, with 8 bases aligning to TRBD2. Losses at the gene ends were 0 bases for V and 2 bases for J; bases not matched to a gene: 3. Germline V lookup: CDR1 MNHEY, CDR2 SVGAGI. The CDR3 is 16 amino acids. CDR3 protein: CASSYSELAAYNEQFF. CDR3 coding DNA: TGTGCCAGCAGTTACTCCGAACTAGCGGCCTACAATGAGCAGTTCTTC.

The chain joins TRBV25-1 to TRBJ2-5; 7 nucleotides line up with TRBD2. The CDR3 loop spans 17 amino acids. Germline V gives CDR1 MGHDK, CDR2 SYGVNS. The J segment lost 4 bases and the V segment lost 3 bases, leaving 14 bases of the junction unmatched. CDR3 loop: CASSDSLADTRRETQYF. The CDR3 nucleotides read TGTGCCAGCAGTGACAGCCTAGCGGACACGAGACGAGAGACCCAGTACTTC.

The chain links TRBV29-1 to TRBJ2-1; 11 nucleotides match TRBD1. The CDR3 length is 16 residues. Looked up from germline, CDR1 is SQVTM and CDR2 is ANQGSEA. Trimming took 5 bases from V and 9 from J; bases not matched to a gene: 15. This CDR3 is CSVPSTGTGGMGEQFF. In DNA, the CDR3 is TGCAGCGTTCCCAGCACCGGGACAGGGGGAATGGGTGAGCAGTTCTTC.

J is TRBJ2-7 and V is TRBV4-1; D is uncertain. The CDR3 consists of 15 residues. The V and J ends lost 1 base and 2 bases respectively, with 12 bases between them. CDR1 is MGHRA, CDR2 YSYEKL, per germline. This CDR3 is CASSQVAASTYEQYF. CDR3 nucleotide sequence: TGCGCCAGCAGCCAAGTGGCGGCCTCCACCTACGAGCAGTACTTC.

The V and J genes are TRBV6-6 and TRBJ1-2; D is unclear. There are 12 residues in the CDR3. Trimming cost V 9 bases and J 6 bases, with 14 bases left between them. Germline V gives CDR1 MNHNY, CDR2 SVGAGI (reference sequence). The CDR3 DNA follows: TGTGCCAGTGCCCAGAGGGCGGATGGCTACACCTTC. Protein: CASAQRADGYTF.